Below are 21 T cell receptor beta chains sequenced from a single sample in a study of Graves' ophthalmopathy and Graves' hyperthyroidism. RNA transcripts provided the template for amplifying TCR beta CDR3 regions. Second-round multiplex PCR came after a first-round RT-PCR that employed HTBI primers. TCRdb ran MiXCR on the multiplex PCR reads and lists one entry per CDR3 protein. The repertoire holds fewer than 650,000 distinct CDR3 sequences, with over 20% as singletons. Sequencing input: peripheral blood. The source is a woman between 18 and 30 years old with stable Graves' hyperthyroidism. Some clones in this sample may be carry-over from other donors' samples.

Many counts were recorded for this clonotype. The CDR3 region has the DNA TGTGCCAGCAGTTCCGACGGACCCCGGAGCTCCTACGAGCAGTACTTC. It translates to CASSSDGPRSSYEQYF. The chain recombines TRBV6-5 with TRBJ2-7; no definite D call. CDR3 size: 16 residues. Germline assignment: CDR1 MNHEY and CDR2 SVGAGI. V was pared by 4 bases and J by 0 bases, with 16 bases between.

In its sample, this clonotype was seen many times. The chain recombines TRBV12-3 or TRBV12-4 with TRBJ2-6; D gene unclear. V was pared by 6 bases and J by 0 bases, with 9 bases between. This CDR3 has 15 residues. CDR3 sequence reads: CASSPDGSGANVLTF. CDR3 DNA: TGTGCCAGCAGCCCCGACGGCTCTGGGGCCAACGTCCTGACTTTC.

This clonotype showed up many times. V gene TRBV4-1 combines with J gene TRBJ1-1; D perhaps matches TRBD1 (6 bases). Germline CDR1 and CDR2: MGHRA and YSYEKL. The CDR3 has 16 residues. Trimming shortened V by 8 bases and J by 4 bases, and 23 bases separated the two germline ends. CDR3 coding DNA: TGCGCCAGCCTTGGCGGAGTGGCAGGGGTGGGCACTGAAGCTTTCTTT. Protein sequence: CASLGGVAGVGTEAFF.

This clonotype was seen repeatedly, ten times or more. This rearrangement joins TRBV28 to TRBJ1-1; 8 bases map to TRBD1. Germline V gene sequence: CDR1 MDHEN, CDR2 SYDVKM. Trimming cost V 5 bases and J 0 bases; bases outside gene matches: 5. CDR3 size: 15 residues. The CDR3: CASSTWTGMNTEAFF. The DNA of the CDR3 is TGTGCCAGCAGTACATGGACAGGGATGAACACTGAAGCTTTCTTT.

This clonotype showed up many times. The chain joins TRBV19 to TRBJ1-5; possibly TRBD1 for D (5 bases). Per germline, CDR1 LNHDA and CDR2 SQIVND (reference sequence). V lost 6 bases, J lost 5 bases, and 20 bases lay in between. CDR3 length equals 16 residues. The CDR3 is CASRKPGPYRDQPQHF. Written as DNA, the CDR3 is TGTGCCAGTAGAAAACCGGGACCCTACCGCGATCAGCCCCAGCATTTT.

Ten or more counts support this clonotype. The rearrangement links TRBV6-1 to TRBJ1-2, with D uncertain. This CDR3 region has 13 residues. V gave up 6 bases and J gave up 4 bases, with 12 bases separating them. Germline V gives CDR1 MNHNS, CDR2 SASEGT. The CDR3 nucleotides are TGTGCCAGCAGCACTGGGGTCTCCTATGGCTACACCTTC. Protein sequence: CASSTGVSYGYTF.

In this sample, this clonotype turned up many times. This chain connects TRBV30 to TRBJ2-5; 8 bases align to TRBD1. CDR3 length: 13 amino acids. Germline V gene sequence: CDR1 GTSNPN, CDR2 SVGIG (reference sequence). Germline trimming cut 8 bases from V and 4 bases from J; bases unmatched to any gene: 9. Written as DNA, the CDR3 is TGTGCCGGACAGGGAGGATTGGGAGAGACCCAGTACTTC. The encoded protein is CAGQGGLGETQYF.

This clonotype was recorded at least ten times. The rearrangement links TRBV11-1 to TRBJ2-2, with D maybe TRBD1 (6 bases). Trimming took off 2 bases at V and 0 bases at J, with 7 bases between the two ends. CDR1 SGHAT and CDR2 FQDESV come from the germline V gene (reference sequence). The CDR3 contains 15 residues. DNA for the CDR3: TGTGCCAGCAGCTTACAGGGGACGAACACCGGGGAGCTGTTTTTT. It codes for CASSLQGTNTGELFF.

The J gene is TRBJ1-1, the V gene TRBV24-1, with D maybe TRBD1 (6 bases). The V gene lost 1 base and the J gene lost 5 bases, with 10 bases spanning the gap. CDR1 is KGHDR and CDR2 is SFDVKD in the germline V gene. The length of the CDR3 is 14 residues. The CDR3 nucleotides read TGTGCCACCAGTGATTTAGGACAGATAACTGAAGCTTTCTTT. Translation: CATSDLGQITEAFF.

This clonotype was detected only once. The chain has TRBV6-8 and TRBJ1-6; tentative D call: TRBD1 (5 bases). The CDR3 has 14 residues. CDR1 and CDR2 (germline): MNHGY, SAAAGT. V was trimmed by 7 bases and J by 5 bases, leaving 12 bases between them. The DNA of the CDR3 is TGTGCCAGCACCCCGGGACCGGATAATTCACCCCTCCACTTT. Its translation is CASTPGPDNSPLHF.

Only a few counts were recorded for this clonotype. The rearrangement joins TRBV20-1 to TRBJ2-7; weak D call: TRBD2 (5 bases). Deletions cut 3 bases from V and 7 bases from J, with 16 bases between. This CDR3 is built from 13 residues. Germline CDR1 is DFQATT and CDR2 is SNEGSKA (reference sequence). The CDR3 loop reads CSARRQEAGEQYF. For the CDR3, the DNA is TGCAGTGCTAGGCGGCAGGAGGCTGGTGAGCAGTACTTC.

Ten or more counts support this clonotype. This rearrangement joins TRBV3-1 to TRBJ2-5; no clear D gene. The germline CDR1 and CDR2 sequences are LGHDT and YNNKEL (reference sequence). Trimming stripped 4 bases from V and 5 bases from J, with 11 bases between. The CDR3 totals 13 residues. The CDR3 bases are TGTGCCAGCAGCCCCGGCCCCTCGGAGACCCAGTACTTC. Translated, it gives CASSPGPSETQYF.

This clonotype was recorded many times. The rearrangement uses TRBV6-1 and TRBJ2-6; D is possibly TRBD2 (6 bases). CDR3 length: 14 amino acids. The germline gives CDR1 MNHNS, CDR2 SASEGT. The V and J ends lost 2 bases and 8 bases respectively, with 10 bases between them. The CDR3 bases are TGTGCCAGCAGTGAATCCGGGGGACCCAACGTCCTGACTTTC. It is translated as CASSESGGPNVLTF.

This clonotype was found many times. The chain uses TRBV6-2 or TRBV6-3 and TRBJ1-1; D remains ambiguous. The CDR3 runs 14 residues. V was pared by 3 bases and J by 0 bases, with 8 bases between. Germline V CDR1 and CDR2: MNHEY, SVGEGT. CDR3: CASSYRSMNTEAFF. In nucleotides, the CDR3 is TGTGCCAGCAGTTATCGCAGTATGAACACTGAAGCTTTCTTT.

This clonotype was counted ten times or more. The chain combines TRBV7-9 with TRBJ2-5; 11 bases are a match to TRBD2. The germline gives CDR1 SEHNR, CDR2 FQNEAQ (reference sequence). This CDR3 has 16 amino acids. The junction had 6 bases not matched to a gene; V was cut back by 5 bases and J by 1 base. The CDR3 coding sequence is TGTGCCAGCAGCGTTAGCGGGAGGGTCCCCCAAGAGACCCAGTACTTC. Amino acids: CASSVSGRVPQETQYF.

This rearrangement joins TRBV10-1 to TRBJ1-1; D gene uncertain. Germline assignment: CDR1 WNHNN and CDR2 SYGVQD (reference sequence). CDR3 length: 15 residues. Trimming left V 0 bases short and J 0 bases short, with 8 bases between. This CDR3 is CASSESGTLNTEAFF. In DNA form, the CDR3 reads TGCGCCAGCAGTGAGTCTGGCACGCTGAACACTGAAGCTTTCTTT.

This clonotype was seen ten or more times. The CDR3 DNA reads as TGTGCCAGCAGTGAAGCAGGGGGTCAACGTGGTAATTCACCCCTCCACTTT. It specifies CASSEAGGQRGNSPLHF. The J gene is TRBJ1-6, the V gene TRBV2, with D perhaps matching TRBD1 (6 bases). The V gene's germline CDR1 is SNHLY and CDR2 FYNNEI. CDR3 size: 17 residues. The V and J ends lost 0 bases and 6 bases respectively, with 15 bases between them. Based on the CDR3 plus reference TRBV2 and TRBJ1-6, the full variable domain is EPEVTQTPSHQVTQMGQEVILRCVPISNHLYFYWYRQILGQKVEFLVSFYNNEISEKSEIFDDQFSVERPDGSNFTLKIRSTKLEDSAMYFCASSEAGGQRGNSPLHFGNGTRLTVT.

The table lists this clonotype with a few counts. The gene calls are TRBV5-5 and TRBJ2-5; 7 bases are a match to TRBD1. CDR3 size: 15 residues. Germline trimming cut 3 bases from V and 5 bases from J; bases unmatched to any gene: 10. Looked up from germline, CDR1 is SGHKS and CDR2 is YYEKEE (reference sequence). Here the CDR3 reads CASSSTGASGETQYF. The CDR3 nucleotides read TGTGCCAGCAGCTCTACAGGGGCAAGTGGGGAGACCCAGTACTTC.

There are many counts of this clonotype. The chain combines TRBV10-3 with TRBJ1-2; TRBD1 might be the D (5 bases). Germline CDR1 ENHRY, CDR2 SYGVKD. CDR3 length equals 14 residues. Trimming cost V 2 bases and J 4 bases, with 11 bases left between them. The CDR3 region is CAISEVGEAYGYTF. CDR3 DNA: TGTGCCATCAGTGAGGTGGGGGAGGCCTATGGCTACACCTTC.

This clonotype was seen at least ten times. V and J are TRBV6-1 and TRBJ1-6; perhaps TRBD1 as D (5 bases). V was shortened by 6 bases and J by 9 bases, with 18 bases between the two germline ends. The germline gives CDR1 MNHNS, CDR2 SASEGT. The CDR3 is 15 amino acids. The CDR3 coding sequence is TGTGCCAGCAGCCAACTAGGGGCCCTAGGTTCACCCCTCCACTTT. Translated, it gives CASSQLGALGSPLHF.

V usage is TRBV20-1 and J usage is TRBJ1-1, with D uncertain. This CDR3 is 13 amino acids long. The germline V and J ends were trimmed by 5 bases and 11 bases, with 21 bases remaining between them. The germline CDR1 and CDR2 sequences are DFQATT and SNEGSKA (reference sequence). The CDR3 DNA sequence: TGCAGTGCTGCCCAGAAAACCACGCTTGGGGCTTTCTTT. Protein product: CSAAQKTTLGAFF.